Each of the 26 T cell receptor beta chains below was sequenced from the same sample in a study of PD-L1 blockade in urothelial cancer. Produced via immunoSEQ multiplex PCR; TCRdb's table is partial and in-frame only. Of around 56,000 clones in the sample, about 86% were seen once. The material was PBMCs, obtained around atezolizumab (anti-PD-L1) treatment. These receptor sequences come from a man aged 45-65 years with urothelial cancer.

This clone occurred once. V and J are TRBV7-9 and TRBJ1-1, with TRBD1 identical over 7 bases. With V trimmed by 5 bases and J by 2 bases, 5 bases remained unmatched. The V gene's germline CDR1 is SEHNR and CDR2 FQNEAQ (reference sequence). This CDR3 contains 14 residues. Here the CDR3 reads CASSPYRGNTEAFF. CDR3 coding DNA: TGTGCCAGCAGCCCGTACAGGGGAAACACTGAAGCTTTCTTT.

This clone came up a few times. The DNA of the CDR3 is TGTGCCAGCAGCTATACAACCTTGGGACACCGACTCGATTATGGCTACACCTTC. Translated: CASSYTTLGHRLDYGYTF. The chain couples TRBV5-8 to TRBJ1-2; tentatively, D is TRBD1 (6 bases). CDR1 and CDR2 from the germline V gene are SGHTS and YDEGEE. The CDR3 contains 18 residues. Deletions cut 3 bases from V and 5 bases from J, with 26 bases between.

V and J are TRBV2 and TRBJ2-1, with a possible D match to TRBD2 (6 bases). CDR3 length equals 13 residues. Germline lookup yields CDR1 SNHLY and CDR2 FYNNEI. The V gene lost 7 bases and the J gene lost 2 bases, with 9 bases spanning the gap. The CDR3 nucleotides read TGTGCCAGCACACTAGCCGCCTACAATGAGCAGTTCTTC. It is translated as CASTLAAYNEQFF. The full variable domain, completed using reference TRBV2 and TRBJ2-1, is EPEVTQTPSHQVTQMGQEVILRCVPISNHLYFYWYRQILGQKVEFLVSFYNNEISEKSEIFDDQFSVERPDGSNFTLKIRSTKLEDSAMYFCASTLAAYNEQFFGPGTRLTVL.

A few counts support this clone. V gene TRBV6-5 combines with J gene TRBJ2-3; 13 nucleotides line up with TRBD2. The CDR3 totals 15 residues. Trimming removed 5 bases from V and 4 bases from J; junction bases left unmatched: 3. CDR1 and CDR2 from the germline V gene are MNHEY and SVGAGI. This CDR3 is CASSRTSGSPDTQYF. DNA for the CDR3: TGTGCCAGCAGTAGGACTAGCGGGAGTCCAGATACGCAGTATTTT.

The chain recombines TRBV30 with TRBJ2-7; TRBD2 aligns across 11 bases. With 4 bases clipped from V and 6 bases from J, the junction kept 20 bases outside the gene matches. There are 18 residues in the CDR3. CDR1 is GTSNPN, CDR2 SVGIG, per germline (reference sequence). CDR3 in DNA: TGTGCCTGGACCCCTGGGGGACTAGCGGCTCCCTGGGGGGGCGAGCAGTACTTC. Protein sequence: CAWTPGGLAAPWGGEQYF. Looking up the rest from reference TRBV30 and TRBJ2-7 gives the full variable domain: SQTIHQWPATLVQPVGSPLSLECTVEGTSNPNLYWYRQAAGRGLQLLFYSVGIGQISSEVPQNLSASRPQDRQFILSSKKLLLSDSGFYLCAWTPGGLAAPWGGEQYFGPGTRLTVT.

The chain carries TRBV6-1 and TRBJ1-4; 7 bases are shared with TRBD1. Germline lookup yields CDR1 MNHNS and CDR2 SASEGT. The CDR3 runs 14 residues. V lost 6 bases, J lost 2 bases, and 3 bases stayed unmatched. CDR3 DNA sequence: TGTGCCAGCAGAGACAGGGCTACTAATGAAAAACTGTTTTTT. Encoded protein: CASRDRATNEKLFF.

This sequence joins TRBV18 and TRBJ2-7; 9 bases align to TRBD2. J was trimmed by 3 bases and V by 1 base; bases with no gene match: 4. From germline, CDR1 is KGHSH and CDR2 LQKENI. The CDR3 covers 15 residues. CDR3 residues: CASSPQAGGRYEQYF. Written as DNA, the CDR3 is TGTGCCAGCTCACCACAGGCGGGAGGGCGCTACGAGCAGTACTTC.

V usage is TRBV7-8 and J usage is TRBJ2-5; D might be TRBD2 (5 bases). The CDR3 sequence is 15 residues long. In germline, CDR1 is SGHVS, CDR2 FQNEAQ. Trimming removed 1 base from V and 7 bases from J, with 16 bases in between. CDR3 coding DNA: TGTGCCAGCAGCTTAGTGGGTGGCCCGGGGATGACCCAGTACTTC. Translated, it gives CASSLVGGPGMTQYF. Together with reference TRBV7-8 and TRBJ2-5, the CDR3 gives the full variable domain: GAGVSQSPRYKVAKRGQDVALRCDPISGHVSLFWYQQALGQGPEFLTYFQNEAQLDKSGLPSDRFFAERPEGSVSTLKIQRTQQEDSAVYLCASSLVGGPGMTQYFGPGTRLLVL.

This chain joins TRBV28 and TRBJ2-7; TRBD2 might be the D (7 bases). The CDR3 runs to 14 residues. Deletions cut 8 bases from V and 2 bases from J, with 16 bases between. Per germline, CDR1 MDHEN and CDR2 SYDVKM. The DNA for the CDR3 is TGTGCCAGCCACGGGGGCGGGAGAGCCTACGAGCAGTACTTC. Its translation: CASHGGGRAYEQYF.

V usage is TRBV9 and J usage is TRBJ2-1; 9 positions agree with TRBD2. In germline, CDR1 is SGDLS, CDR2 YYNGEE. J was trimmed by 5 bases and V by 3 bases; bases with no gene match: 18. The CDR3 length is 19 residues. CDR3 sequence reads: CASSAPRTGSGRDNNEQFF. CDR3 coding DNA: TGTGCCAGCAGCGCTCCACGGACAGGTAGCGGGAGAGATAACAATGAGCAGTTCTTC.

The CDR3 sequence: CASSLWGSSSSNQPQHF. CDR3 bases: TGTGCCAGCAGTTTATGGGGCAGCTCGAGTAGCAATCAGCCCCAGCATTTT. The V and J genes are TRBV27 and TRBJ1-5; maybe TRBD1 (5 bases). Germline V gene lookup returns CDR1 MNHEY and CDR2 SMNVEV (reference sequence). V lost 1 base, J lost 0 bases, and 13 bases lay in between. The length of the CDR3 is 17 residues.

Worth noting for this clone: At one end the junction does not follow the germline gene, possibly because of a read error. This chain links TRBV7-2 with TRBJ2-3; perhaps TRBD2 as D (5 bases). This CDR3 comprises 13 residues. Germline loops: CDR1 SGHTA, CDR2 FQGNSA. The CDR3 loop reads CASRPPSRDTQYF. Written as DNA, the CDR3 is TGTGCCAGCAGGCCCCCTAGCAGAGATACGCAGTATTTT.

J is TRBJ2-1 and V is TRBV15, with a tentative D call TRBD2 (6 bases). Germline CDR1 reads LNHNV; CDR2 reads YYDKDF (reference sequence). V shed 1 base and J shed 8 bases, with 21 bases lying between them. There are 17 residues in the CDR3. DNA of the CDR3: TGTGCCACCAGCAGAGTAGGGAGGACTATCCTGAGCGATGAGCAGTTCTTC. Its protein product is CATSRVGRTILSDEQFF.

The rearrangement links TRBV6-1 to TRBJ1-4; D is perhaps TRBD1 (5 bases). CDR1 MNHNS and CDR2 SASEGT come from the germline V gene. The CDR3 length is 16 residues. V was pared by 0 bases and J by 5 bases, with 13 bases between. CDR3 region: CASSEATGLRNEKLFF. Written as DNA, the CDR3 is TGTGCCAGCAGTGAAGCGACGGGACTCCGGAATGAAAAACTGTTTTTT.

This clone showed up just a few times. The V and J genes are TRBV9 and TRBJ2-2, with 7 nucleotides matching TRBD1. V lost 4 bases, J lost 2 bases, and 5 bases stayed unmatched. Germline CDR1 SGDLS, CDR2 YYNGEE. This CDR3 region has 15 residues. The CDR3 sequence is CASSPGQVNTGELFF. CDR3 nucleotide sequence: TGTGCCAGCAGCCCAGGACAGGTTAACACCGGGGAGCTGTTTTTT. Based on the CDR3 plus reference TRBV9 and TRBJ2-2, the full variable domain is DSGVTQTPKHLITATGQRVTLRCSPRSGDLSVYWYQQSLDQGLQFLIQYYNGEERAKGNILERFSAQQFPDLHSELNLSSLELGDSALYFCASSPGQVNTGELFFGEGSRLTVL.

This chain uses TRBV9 with TRBJ2-3; D gene ambiguous. The CDR3 runs to 12 residues. Looked up from germline, CDR1 is SGDLS and CDR2 is YYNGEE. Trimming took 3 bases from V and 6 from J, leaving 8 bases between them. CDR3 coding DNA: TGTGCCAGCAGCGGGAGTGGTGATACGCAGTATTTT. Protein product: CASSGSGDTQYF.

CDR3 amino acids: CASSQEFPKVRIRGTGELFF. The CDR3 DNA sequence: TGTGCCAGCAGCCAAGAATTTCCCAAGGTCAGAATTAGAGGCACCGGGGAGCTGTTTTTT. The rearrangement uses TRBV4-2 and TRBJ2-2; D unclear. This CDR3 region has 20 residues. V lost 0 bases to trimming and J lost 4 bases, with 24 bases between them. The germline gives CDR1 LGHNA, CDR2 YNFKEQ.

The chain is built from TRBV27 and TRBJ2-3; maybe TRBD2 (5 bases). Germline V gene data show CDR1 as MNHEY and CDR2 as SMNVEV (reference sequence). The V gene lost 3 bases and the J gene lost 4 bases, with 11 bases spanning the gap. CDR3 length: 14 residues. In DNA form, the CDR3 reads TGTGCCAGCAGTTTTGCGGGTAGCGCAGATACGCAGTATTTT. This sequence encodes CASSFAGSADTQYF.

This chain uses TRBV28 with TRBJ2-3; TRBD2 aligns across 7 bases. The CDR3 spans 15 residues. Germline CDR1 reads MDHEN; CDR2 reads SYDVKM. V dropped 6 bases and J dropped 6; count of bases not matched to a gene: 12. The CDR3 nucleotides read TGTGCCAGCAGGATTGCCCGCGGGAGTTCTGATACGCAGTATTTT. Amino acid sequence: CASRIARGSSDTQYF.

The rearrangement joins TRBV5-1 to TRBJ2-1; 11 nucleotides line up with TRBD2. This CDR3 has 16 amino acids. The V and J ends lost 2 bases and 4 bases, in that order; junction bases with no gene match: 5. Germline values: CDR1 SGHRS, CDR2 YFSETQ. CDR3 region: CASSFKGLADYNEQFF. The CDR3 DNA reads TGCGCCAGCAGCTTTAAGGGACTAGCGGATTACAATGAGCAGTTCTTC.

This chain links TRBV5-4 with TRBJ2-5; TRBD2 agrees at 12 bases. The CDR3 length is 18 residues. Germline V gives CDR1 SGHNT, CDR2 YYREEE (reference sequence). After removal of 0 bases from V and 1 base from J, the junction contained 7 bases not matched to a gene. CDR3 amino acids: CASSLGPLAGGFQETQYF. As DNA, the CDR3 is TGTGCCAGCAGCTTGGGGCCCCTAGCGGGAGGGTTCCAAGAGACCCAGTACTTC.

This clone turned up a few times. V gene TRBV7-9 combines with J gene TRBJ2-1; no definite D call. Germline CDR1 reads SEHNR; CDR2 reads FQNEAQ (reference sequence). CDR3 length: 12 residues. Deletions cut 4 bases from V and 7 bases from J, with 8 bases between. The CDR3, as DNA: TGTGCCAGCAGCTCCCCCCGGAATGAGCAGTTCTTC. This sequence encodes CASSSPRNEQFF.

V is TRBV27 and J is TRBJ2-3, with a tentative D call TRBD2 (6 bases). Trimming left V 2 bases short and J 3 bases short, with 15 bases between. Germline V lookup: CDR1 MNHEY, CDR2 SMNVEV (reference sequence). The CDR3 spans 16 residues. The CDR3: CASSLVSGGGTDTQYF. In DNA form, the CDR3 reads TGTGCCAGCAGTTTAGTCAGTGGGGGAGGAACAGATACGCAGTATTTT.

This chain links TRBV29-1 with TRBJ2-3, with D maybe TRBD2 (6 bases). Trimming pared 4 bases from V and 0 bases from J, leaving 11 bases between. CDR3 length: 14 residues. The germline CDR1 and CDR2 sequences are SQVTM and ANQGSEA. The CDR3 protein is CSVVAASSTDTQYF. CDR3 in DNA: TGCAGCGTTGTAGCGGCTTCTAGCACAGATACGCAGTATTTT.

The chain joins TRBV5-1 to TRBJ1-1; 7 bases fit TRBD1. The CDR3 covers 14 residues. J was trimmed by 2 bases and V by 4 bases; bases with no gene match: 5. Germline values: CDR1 SGHRS, CDR2 YFSETQ. CDR3 amino acids: CASSVDRANTEAFF. The CDR3 DNA follows: TGCGCCAGCAGCGTAGACAGGGCTAACACTGAAGCTTTCTTT.

To note about this clone: Other DNA sequences in the same sample also yield this CDR3. This sequence joins TRBV2 and TRBJ2-3; TRBD2 agrees at 8 bases. Germline trimming cut 7 bases from V and 6 bases from J; bases unmatched to any gene: 9. The CDR3 extends over 14 amino acids. Germline V gives CDR1 SNHLY, CDR2 FYNNEI. In DNA, the CDR3 is TGTGCCAGCACTAGGCTAGCGGGTGGTGATACGCAGTATTTT. This gives the protein CASTRLAGGDTQYF.